This TCR beta chain was sequenced in a study of cytomegalovirus exposure and HLA in healthy donors. Study outcomes and limitations: Later analysis identified a missense DCLRE1C variant that was linked to TCR beta V- and J-gene trimming. What TCR beta sequences reportedly achieved was accurate prediction of HLA-A and HLA-B alleles in most subjects. Common viral pathogens were later found to be apparently linked to several of the most significant clusters. Among TCR beta chains of equal frequency, HLA-associated ones were more clonally expanded in a later analysis.

PCR involved 60 Vbeta and 13 Jbeta primers. Repertoires were generated with immunoSEQ multiplex PCR, while TCRdb's copy carries only in-frame clones and drops some. Of approximately 31,000 clones in the sample, around nine tenths are singletons; the top ten hold 2.7%. The germline gives CDR1 MNHEY, CDR2 SMNVEV (reference sequence). CDR3 length equals 14 residues. Notes on this clone: Its antigen is as yet unknown.

This sequence joins TRBV27 and TRBJ2-5; the match to TRBD2 covers 7 bases. The assigned J gene may be wrong: the sequence end matches TRBJ2-7 better. The receptor's source is a boy aged 5-17 years in good health and CMV-seronegative. Sequencing used PBMCs. This CDR3 is CASSKPGLFHEQYF. Written as DNA, the CDR3 is TGTGCCAGCAGTAAACCGGGACTATTCCACGAGCAGTACTTC.